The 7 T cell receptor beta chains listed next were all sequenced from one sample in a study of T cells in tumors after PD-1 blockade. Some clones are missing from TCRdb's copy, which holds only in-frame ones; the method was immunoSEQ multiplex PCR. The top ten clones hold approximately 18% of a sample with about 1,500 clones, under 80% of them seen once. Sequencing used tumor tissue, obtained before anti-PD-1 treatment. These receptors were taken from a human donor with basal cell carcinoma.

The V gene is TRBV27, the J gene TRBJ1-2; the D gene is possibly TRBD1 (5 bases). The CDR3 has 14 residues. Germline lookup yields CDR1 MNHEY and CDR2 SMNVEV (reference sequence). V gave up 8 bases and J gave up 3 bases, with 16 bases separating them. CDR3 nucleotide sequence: TGTGCCAGCGGGGCGAATCCAGGGCACTATGGCTACACCTTC. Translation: CASGANPGHYGYTF.

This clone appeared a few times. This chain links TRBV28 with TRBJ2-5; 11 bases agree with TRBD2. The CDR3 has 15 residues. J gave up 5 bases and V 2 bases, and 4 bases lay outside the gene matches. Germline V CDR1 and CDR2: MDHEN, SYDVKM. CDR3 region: CASSLLAGGEETQYF. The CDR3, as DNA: TGTGCCAGCAGTTTACTAGCGGGGGGAGAGGAGACCCAGTACTTC. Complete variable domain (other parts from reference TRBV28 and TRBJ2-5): DVKVTQSSRYLVKRTGEKVFLECVQDMDHENMFWYRQDPGLGLRLIYFSYDVKMKEKGDIPEGYSVSREKKERFSLILESASTNQTSMYLCASSLLAGGEETQYFGPGTRLLVL.

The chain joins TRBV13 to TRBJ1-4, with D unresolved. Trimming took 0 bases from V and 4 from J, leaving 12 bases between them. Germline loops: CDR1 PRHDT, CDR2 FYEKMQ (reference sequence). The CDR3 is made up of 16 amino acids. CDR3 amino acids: CASSLGATELNEKLFF. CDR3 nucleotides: TGTGCCAGCAGCTTAGGCGCGACGGAACTTAATGAAAAACTGTTTTTT.

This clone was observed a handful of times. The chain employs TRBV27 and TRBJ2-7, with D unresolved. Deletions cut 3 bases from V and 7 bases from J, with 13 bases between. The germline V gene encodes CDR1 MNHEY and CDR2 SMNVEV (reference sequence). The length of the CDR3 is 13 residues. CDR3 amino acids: CASSFGTAREQYF. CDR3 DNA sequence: TGTGCCAGCAGTTTTGGAACAGCGCGGGAGCAGTACTTC.

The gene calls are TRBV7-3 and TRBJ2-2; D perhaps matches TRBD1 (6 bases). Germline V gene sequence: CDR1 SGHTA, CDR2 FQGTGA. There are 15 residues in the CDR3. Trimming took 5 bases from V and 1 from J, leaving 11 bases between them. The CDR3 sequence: CASSRLTGNTGELFF. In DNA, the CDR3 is TGTGCCAGCAGCCGCCTGACAGGGAACACCGGGGAGCTGTTTTTT.

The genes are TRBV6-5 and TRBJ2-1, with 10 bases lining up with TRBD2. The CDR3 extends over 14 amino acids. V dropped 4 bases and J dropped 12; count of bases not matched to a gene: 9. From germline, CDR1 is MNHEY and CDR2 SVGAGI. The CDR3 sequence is CASSWTSGQRGQFF. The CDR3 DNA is TGTGCCAGCAGTTGGACTAGCGGACAAAGGGGGCAGTTCTTC.

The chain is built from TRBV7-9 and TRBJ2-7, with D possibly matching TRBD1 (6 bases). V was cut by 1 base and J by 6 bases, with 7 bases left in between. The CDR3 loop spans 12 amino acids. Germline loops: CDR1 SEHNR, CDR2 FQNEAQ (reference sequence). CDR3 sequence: CASSLGGLEQYF. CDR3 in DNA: TGTGCCAGCAGCTTAGGGGGGCTCGAGCAGTACTTC.